The next 18 T cell receptor beta chains were all read from a single sample in a study of human T cells and chemical hapten exposure. TCRdb re-analysed the RACE reads in MiXCR, keeping a single row per CDR3 protein. The sample lists 110,000 to 150,000 distinct CDR3 sequences, approximately 12% occurring once. Time point in this sample: patch test 2, 6 weeks after DPC sensitization. The sample's treatment: therapeutic diphenylcyclopropenone sensitization with weekly scalp DPC. The input for sequencing was whole blood, taken in connection with sensitization to the hapten diphenylcyclopropenone (DPC). The receptors derive from a woman aged 45-59 years with alopecia areata. Some clones in this sample may be carry-over from other donors' samples.

This clonotype was seen more than once but under ten times. V and J are TRBV24-1 and TRBJ2-2; D is perhaps TRBD1 (6 bases). Trimming took 9 bases from V and 4 from J, leaving 14 bases between them. Germline V CDR1 and CDR2: KGHDR, SFDVKD. The CDR3 has 14 amino acids. CDR3 protein: CATCAGAITGELFF. The DNA for the CDR3 is TGTGCCACCTGCGCAGGGGCTATCACCGGGGAGCTGTTTTTT.

The chain couples TRBV11-2 to TRBJ2-2, with 10 bases lining up with TRBD2. V shed 6 bases, J shed 7 bases, and the junction held 14 bases outside the gene matches. CDR3 length: 17 amino acids. In germline, CDR1 is SGHAT, CDR2 FQNNGV. The CDR3 DNA follows: TGTGCCAGCAGTCGACAGACCCCGAGGACTAGCGGCGGGGAGCTGTTTTTT. This translates into CASSRQTPRTSGGELFF.

The rearrangement links TRBV25-1 to TRBJ2-7; the D gene could be TRBD1 or TRBD2 (5 bases each). This CDR3 contains 15 residues. CDR1 and CDR2 from the germline V gene are MGHDK and SYGVNS. The V end was cut by 3 bases, the J end by 0 bases, with 12 bases between. CDR3 loop: CASSDPGTSSYEQYF. Written as DNA, the CDR3 is TGTGCCAGCAGTGACCCCGGGACCAGCTCCTACGAGCAGTACTTC.

This clonotype was counted ten times or more. This chain joins TRBV27 and TRBJ2-3; 10 bases are shared with TRBD2. V lost 3 bases to trimming and J lost 7 bases; unmatched junction nucleotides: 4. The CDR3 loop spans 14 amino acids. Germline CDR1 reads MNHEY; CDR2 reads SMNVEV (reference sequence). The DNA of the CDR3 is TGTGCCAGCAGTTTGGCTAGCGGGAGTAATACGCAGTATTTT. Encoded protein: CASSLASGSNTQYF.

This clonotype was counted many times. This chain joins TRBV20-1 and TRBJ2-1; D not certain. CDR3 size: 15 residues. CDR1 and CDR2 (germline): DFQATT, SNEGSKA (reference sequence). V lost 0 bases to trimming and J lost 2 bases, with 11 bases between them. The CDR3: CSARDGIAAYNEQFF. The CDR3, as DNA: TGCAGTGCTAGAGATGGGATAGCAGCCTACAATGAGCAGTTCTTC.

A few counts support this clonotype. The chain recombines TRBV12-3 or TRBV12-4 with TRBJ2-1, with 8 bases aligning to TRBD1. J was trimmed by 7 bases and V by 3 bases; bases with no gene match: 5. This CDR3 contains 14 residues. The CDR3 reads CASSFLDRGNEQFF. In nucleotides, the CDR3 is TGTGCCAGCAGTTTTCTTGACAGGGGAAATGAGCAGTTCTTC.

This clonotype was counted only a few times. CDR3 protein: CASSFAVGQGAFGYTF. The DNA of the CDR3 is TGTGCCAGCAGTTTTGCTGTGGGACAGGGGGCGTTTGGCTACACCTTC. This sequence joins TRBV28 and TRBJ1-2; TRBD1 matches at 12 bases. Unmatched junction bases numbered 9, after V lost 3 bases and J lost 7 bases. The germline V gene encodes CDR1 MDHEN and CDR2 SYDVKM. CDR3 length: 16 residues.

The chain couples TRBV7-3 to TRBJ2-5; the D gene could be TRBD1 or TRBD2 (6 bases each). The CDR3 runs 16 residues. In germline, CDR1 is SGHTA, CDR2 FQGTGA. The V end was cut by 2 bases, the J end by 2 bases, with 15 bases between. In DNA, the CDR3 is TGTGCCAGCAGCTTAGGACGCGGAGGGGGACAAGAGACCCAGTACTTC. The encoded protein is CASSLGRGGGQETQYF. The whole variable domain, filled in from reference TRBV7-3 and TRBJ2-5, reads GAGVSQTPSNKVTEKGKYVELRCDPISGHTALYWYRQSLGQGPEFLIYFQGTGAADDSGLPNDRFFAVRPEGSVSTLKIQRTERGDSAVYLCASSLGRGGGQETQYFGPGTRLLVL.

This clonotype has at least ten counts. The gene calls are TRBV6-5 and TRBJ1-2; 9 bases map to TRBD1. The CDR3 has 13 amino acids. CDR1 and CDR2 (germline): MNHEY, SVGAGI. V shed 6 bases, J shed 8 bases, and the junction held 7 bases outside the gene matches. The CDR3 DNA follows: TGTGCCAGCAGAAGACAGGGGGTCGTGGGCTACACCTTC. Translating it yields CASRRQGVVGYTF.

This clonotype has more than one count but fewer than ten. This chain links TRBV14 with TRBJ1-2, with D uncertain. Germline CDR1 and CDR2: SGHDN and FVKESK. This CDR3 region has 15 residues. Trimming pared 0 bases from V and 8 bases from J, leaving 16 bases between. The CDR3 reads CASSQDPAAFGGYTF. The DNA of the CDR3 is TGTGCCAGCAGCCAAGATCCCGCAGCCTTTGGCGGCTACACCTTC.

This clonotype appeared many times. The chain combines TRBV4-2 with TRBJ2-1, with 11 bases identical to TRBD2. The CDR3 length is 14 residues. From germline, CDR1 is LGHNA and CDR2 YNFKEQ. The J segment lost 9 bases and the V segment lost 4 bases, leaving 5 bases of the junction unmatched. The CDR3 loop reads CASSPDSGRVEQFF. The CDR3 DNA sequence: TGTGCCAGCAGCCCCGATAGCGGGAGGGTTGAGCAGTTCTTC.

The chain combines TRBV5-1 with TRBJ2-1, with 9 bases lining up with TRBD2. CDR1 SGHRS and CDR2 YFSETQ come from the germline V gene. This CDR3 contains 18 residues. V lost 4 bases, J lost 3 bases, and 14 bases stayed unmatched. CDR3 sequence: CASSASQRLAGIYNEQFF. The CDR3 DNA sequence: TGCGCCAGCAGCGCCTCGCAGCGGCTAGCGGGGATCTACAATGAGCAGTTCTTC.

The gene calls are TRBV20-1 and TRBJ1-1; D gene ambiguous. The germline V gene encodes CDR1 DFQATT and CDR2 SNEGSKA (reference sequence). This CDR3 contains 14 residues. V was pared by 5 bases and J by 1 base, with 14 bases between. CDR3 nucleotide sequence: TGCAGTGCTCTCCGGACCTTAACGAACACTGAAGCTTTCTTT. Residues: CSALRTLTNTEAFF.

In this sample, this clonotype turned up many times. This chain links TRBV20-1 with TRBJ2-7; 8 nucleotides align to TRBD1. The ends lost 0 bases at V and 9 bases at J; junction bases unmatched: 10. The CDR3 runs to 14 residues. Germline CDR1 reads DFQATT; CDR2 reads SNEGSKA (reference sequence). CDR3 loop: CSARDADSTGVQYF. The CDR3 DNA reads TGCAGTGCTAGAGATGCGGATTCGACAGGGGTGCAGTACTTC.

A few counts support this clonotype. The genes are TRBV2 and TRBJ2-3; D possibly matches TRBD1 or TRBD2 (5 bases each). The CDR3 is 14 residues long. V lost 6 bases and J 2 bases, leaving 12 bases between the germline ends. Germline V gene lookup returns CDR1 SNHLY and CDR2 FYNNEI. Written as DNA, the CDR3 is TGTGCCAGCAGAAGGGACCCCGCCACAGATACGCAGTATTTT. It translates to CASRRDPATDTQYF.

V usage is TRBV20-1 and J usage is TRBJ1-5; D not resolved. The CDR3 sequence is 14 residues long. The V end lost 5 bases, the J end lost 6 bases, and 17 bases lay between the germline ends. Per the germline V gene, CDR1 is DFQATT and CDR2 is SNEGSKA (reference sequence). CDR3 DNA: TGCAGTGCTCACAACGAGGGCCTCGGTCAGCCCCAGCATTTT. It is translated as CSAHNEGLGQPQHF.

In this sample, this clonotype turned up a few times. This chain links TRBV7-3 with TRBJ2-2, with 8 bases identical to TRBD1. This CDR3 contains 15 residues. Germline V gene sequence: CDR1 SGHTA, CDR2 FQGTGA. V lost 5 bases and J lost 1; bases outside the gene matches: 3. The DNA of the CDR3 is TGTGCCAGCAGCCAGGGGGCTGTGAACACCGGGGAGCTGTTTTTT. Protein: CASSQGAVNTGELFF. The whole variable domain, remainder taken from reference TRBV7-3 and TRBJ2-2, is GAGVSQTPSNKVTEKGKYVELRCDPISGHTALYWYRQSLGQGPEFLIYFQGTGAADDSGLPNDRFFAVRPEGSVSTLKIQRTERGDSAVYLCASSQGAVNTGELFFGEGSRLTVL.

This clonotype was picked up a small number of times. This chain links TRBV12-3 or TRBV12-4 with TRBJ1-1; tentatively, D is TRBD1 (6 bases). V gave up 5 bases and J gave up 1 base, with 20 bases separating them. This CDR3 comprises 17 residues. The CDR3 loop reads CASSRAGHSPENTEAFF. The CDR3 nucleotides are TGTGCCAGCAGTCGAGCGGGACACTCTCCGGAGAACACTGAAGCTTTCTTT.